This T cell receptor beta chain is drawn from a study of T cells after somatic rescue of genetic block (TCRdb year 2020). In the study overall: What the study looked at was long-term robustness, specifically in a T-cell system that came about through somatic rescue of a genetic block in T-cell development.

V is cut back by 5 bases and J by 3 bases, with 13 bases in the junction unmatched. Taken from cysteine to phenylalanine, the CDR3 has 16 residues. Here the CDR3 DNA is all that survives: 48 bases in frame from base 1. Per the germline V gene (reference sequence), LNHDA is the CDR1 and SQIVND is the CDR2. Comments on this clone: There is no known antigen for this receptor. No clone much larger than this one lies a single base away; base qualities are absent.

The library was obtained by the immunoSEQ multiplex PCR assay. TCRdb limited this immuneACCESS table to in-frame rearrangements with V and J called. A share of clones is missing; checked studies link under half to unresolved V genes, and the rest is unexplained. This sample gives roughly 58,000 clones in total; around 96% of them show up just once. More than 0.075% of the sample goes to the ten largest clones. The clonotype was recovered from a child under two years old. This chain joins TRBV19 to TRBJ2-7; 7 bases in the junction line up with TRBD1. The sequenced sample consisted of peripheral blood mononuclear cells (PBMCs). The CDR3 region has the sequence CASSESGQERGYEQYF. The DNA reads as follows: TGTGCCAGTAGTGAGAGCGGACAGGAGAGGGGCTACGAGCAGTACTTC.